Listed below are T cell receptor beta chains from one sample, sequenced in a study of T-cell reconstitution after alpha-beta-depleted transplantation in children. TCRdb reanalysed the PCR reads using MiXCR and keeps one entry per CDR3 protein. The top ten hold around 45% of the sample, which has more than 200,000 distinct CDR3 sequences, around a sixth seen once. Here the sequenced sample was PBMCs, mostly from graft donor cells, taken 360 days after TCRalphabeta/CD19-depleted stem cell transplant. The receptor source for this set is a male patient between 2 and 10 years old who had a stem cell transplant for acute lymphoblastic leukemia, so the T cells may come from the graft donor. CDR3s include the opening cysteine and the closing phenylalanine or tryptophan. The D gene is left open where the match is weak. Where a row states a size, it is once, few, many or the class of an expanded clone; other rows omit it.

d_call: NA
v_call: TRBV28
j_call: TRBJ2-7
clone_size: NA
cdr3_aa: CASSIALATHLYEQYF
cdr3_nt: TGTGCCAGCAGTATTGCCCTGGCAACACATCTCTACGAGCAGTACTTC

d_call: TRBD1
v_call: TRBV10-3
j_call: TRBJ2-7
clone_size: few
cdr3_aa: CAISEHLGTGGEAYEQYF
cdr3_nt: TGTGCCATCAGTGAACATTTGGGGACAGGGGGCGAAGCCTACGAGCAGTACTTC

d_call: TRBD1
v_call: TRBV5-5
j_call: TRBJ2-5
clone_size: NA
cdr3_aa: CASSPKTGLEETQYF
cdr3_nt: TGTGCCAGCAGCCCGAAGACAGGGCTAGAGGAGACCCAGTACTTC

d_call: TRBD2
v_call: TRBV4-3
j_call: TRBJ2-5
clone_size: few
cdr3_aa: CASSQDMRGAQYF
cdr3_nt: TGCGCCAGCAGCCAAGATATGCGGGGGGCCCAGTACTTC

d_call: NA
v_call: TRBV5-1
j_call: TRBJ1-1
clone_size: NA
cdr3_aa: CASSLKGGTPTVNTEAFF
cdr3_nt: TGCGCCAGCAGCTTGAAGGGCGGGACCCCGACGGTGAACACTGAAGCTTTCTTT

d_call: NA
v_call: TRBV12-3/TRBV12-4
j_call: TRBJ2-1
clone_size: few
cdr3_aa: CASSFGRGRPNEQFF
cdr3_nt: TGTGCCAGCAGTTTCGGGCGGGGGCGGCCTAATGAGCAGTTCTTC

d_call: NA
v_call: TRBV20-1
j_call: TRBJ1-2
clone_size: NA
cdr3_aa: CSARDRLGIYGYTF
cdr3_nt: TGCAGTGCTAGAGATCGACTAGGGATCTATGGCTACACCTTC

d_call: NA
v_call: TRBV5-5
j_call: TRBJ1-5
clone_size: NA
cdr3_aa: CASSYEDRPYSNQPQHF
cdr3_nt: TGTGCCAGCAGCTACGAGGACAGACCGTATAGCAATCAGCCCCAGCATTTT

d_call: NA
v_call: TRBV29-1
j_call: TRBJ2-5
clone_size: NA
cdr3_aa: CSVEVGQETQYF
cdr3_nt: TGCAGCGTAGAGGTGGGACAAGAGACCCAGTACTTC

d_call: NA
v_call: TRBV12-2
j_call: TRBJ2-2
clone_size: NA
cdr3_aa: CASRLAQSRESGGLSNTGELFF
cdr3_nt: TGTGCAAGTCGCTTAGCGCAATCAAGGGAGAGCGGGGGGCTTTCGAACACCGGGGAGCTGTTTTTT

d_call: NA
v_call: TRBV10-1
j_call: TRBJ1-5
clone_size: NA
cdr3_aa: CASSPARNQPQHF
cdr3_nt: TGCGCCAGCAGCCCAGCGAGGAATCAGCCCCAGCATTTT

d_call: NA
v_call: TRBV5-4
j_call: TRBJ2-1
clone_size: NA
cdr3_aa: CASSLVGDYNEQFF
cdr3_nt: TGTGCCAGCAGCTTGGTTGGAGACTACAATGAGCAGTTCTTC

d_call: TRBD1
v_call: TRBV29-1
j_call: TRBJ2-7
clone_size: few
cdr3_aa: CSVEWTGSYEQYF
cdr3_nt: TGCAGCGTTGAGTGGACAGGCTCCTACGAGCAGTACTTC

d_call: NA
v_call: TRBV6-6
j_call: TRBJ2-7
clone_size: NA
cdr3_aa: CASSPTQVDEQYF
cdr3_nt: TGTGCCAGCAGTCCTACACAGGTTGACGAGCAGTACTTC

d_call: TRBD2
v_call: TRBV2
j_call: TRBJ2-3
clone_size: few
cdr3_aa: CASRIAGARTDTQYF
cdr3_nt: TGTGCCAGCAGGATAGCGGGAGCGAGGACAGATACGCAGTATTTT

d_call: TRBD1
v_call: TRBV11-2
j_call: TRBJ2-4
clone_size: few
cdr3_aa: CASSPLTGFGNIQYF
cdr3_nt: TGTGCCAGCAGCCCCCTGACAGGGTTTGGAAACATTCAGTACTTC

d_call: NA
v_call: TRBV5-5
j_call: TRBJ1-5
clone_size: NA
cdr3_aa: CASSLGPVLLDQPQHF
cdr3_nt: TGTGCCAGCAGCTTGGGCCCGGTACTACTTGATCAGCCCCAGCATTTT

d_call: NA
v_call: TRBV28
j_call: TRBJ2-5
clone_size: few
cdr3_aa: CASSLIPQGHQETQYF
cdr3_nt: TGTGCCAGCAGTTTAATCCCGCAGGGGCACCAAGAGACCCAGTACTTC

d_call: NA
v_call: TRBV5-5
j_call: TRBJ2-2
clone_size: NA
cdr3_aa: CASSLVPLASTGELFF
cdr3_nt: TGTGCCAGCAGCTTGGTGCCCCTAGCTAGCACCGGGGAGCTGTTTTTT

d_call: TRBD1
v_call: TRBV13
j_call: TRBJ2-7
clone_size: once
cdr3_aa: CASSHRDSLYEQYF
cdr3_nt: TGTGCCAGCAGCCACCGGGACAGCCTCTACGAGCAGTACTTC

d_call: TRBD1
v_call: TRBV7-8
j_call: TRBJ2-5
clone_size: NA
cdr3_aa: CASSFPGQERETQYF
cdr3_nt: TGTGCCAGCAGCTTTCCGGGACAGGAAAGAGAGACCCAGTACTTC

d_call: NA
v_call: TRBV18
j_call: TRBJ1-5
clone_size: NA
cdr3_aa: CASSPGRGNSNQPQHF
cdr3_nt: TGTGCCAGCTCACCCGGGCGGGGCAATAGCAATCAGCCCCAGCATTTT

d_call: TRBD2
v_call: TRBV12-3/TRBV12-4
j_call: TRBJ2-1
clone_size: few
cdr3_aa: CASSLGSGTSNEQFF
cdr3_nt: TGTGCCAGCAGTTTAGGCTCTGGGACTAGCAATGAGCAGTTCTTC

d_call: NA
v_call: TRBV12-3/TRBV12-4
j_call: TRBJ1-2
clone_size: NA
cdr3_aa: CASSFWGSIYGYTF
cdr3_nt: TGTGCCAGCAGTTTTTGGGGCAGTATCTATGGCTACACCTTC

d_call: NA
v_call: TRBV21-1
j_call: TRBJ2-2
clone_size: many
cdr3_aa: CASSAGVAAQDTGELFF
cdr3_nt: TGTGCCAGCAGTGCAGGGGTAGCGGCCCAAGACACCGGGGAGCTGTTTTTT

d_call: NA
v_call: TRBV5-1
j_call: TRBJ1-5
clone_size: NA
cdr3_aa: CASRQGTEDNQPQHF
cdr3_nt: TGCGCCAGCAGACAAGGGACGGAAGACAATCAGCCCCAGCATTTT

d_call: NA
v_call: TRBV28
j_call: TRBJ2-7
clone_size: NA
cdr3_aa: CAINPRQSSYEQYF
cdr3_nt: TGTGCCATCAACCCCCGGCAGAGCTCCTACGAGCAGTACTTC

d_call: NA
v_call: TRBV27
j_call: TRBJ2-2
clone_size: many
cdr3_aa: CASKEPGHPANTGELFF
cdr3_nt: TGTGCCAGCAAAGAACCGGGACACCCAGCGAACACCGGGGAGCTGTTTTTT

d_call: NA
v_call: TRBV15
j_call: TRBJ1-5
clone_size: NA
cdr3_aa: CATSRARQPQHF
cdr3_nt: TGTGCCACCAGCAGAGCTCGTCAGCCCCAGCATTTT

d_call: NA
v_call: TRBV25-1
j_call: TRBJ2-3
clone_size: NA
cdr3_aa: CASGGYTDTQYF
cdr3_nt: TGTGCCAGCGGGGGATACACAGATACGCAGTATTTT

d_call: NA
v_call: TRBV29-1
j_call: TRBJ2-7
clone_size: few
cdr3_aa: CSGVFNPGDEQYF
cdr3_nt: TGCAGCGGTGTCTTCAATCCGGGGGACGAGCAGTACTTC

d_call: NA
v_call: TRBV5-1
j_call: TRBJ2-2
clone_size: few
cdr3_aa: CASSSPIAPDTGELFF
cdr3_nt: TGCGCCAGCAGCTCCCCGATCGCGCCGGACACCGGGGAGCTGTTTTTT

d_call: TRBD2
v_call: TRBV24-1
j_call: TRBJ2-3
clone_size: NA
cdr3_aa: CATSARTGTSGGAEDTQYF
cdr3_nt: TGTGCCACCAGTGCCCGAACCGGGACTAGCGGGGGGGCGGAAGATACGCAGTATTTT